The following is a T cell receptor beta chain sequence with its context. The antigen is unknown. 60 Vbeta and 13 Jbeta primers were used in PCR. Data came from immunoSEQ multiplex PCR; TCRdb stores just in-frame clones and leaves some out. The sample carries around 93,000 clones, 65% recorded once. The CDR3 extends over 13 amino acids. V gave up 0 bases and J gave up 6 bases, with 8 bases separating them. Germline V CDR1 and CDR2: GTSNPN, SVGIG (reference sequence). The data were taken from a study of cytomegalovirus exposure and HLA in healthy donors. Study summary: Around 180 million T cells yielded 110 million or so unique TCR beta sequences in earlier analysis.

Notes on the study in general: Follow-up analysis found HLA locus-dependent TCR association rates, highest for DRB1 and lowest for HLA-C. Researchers left out some V segments, among them TRBV6-2 and TRBV6-3, as indistinguishable. It was likely that a cluster of highly shared sequence variants was a sequencing artifact.

The V gene is TRBV30, the J gene TRBJ2-2, with no clear D. Material for sequencing was PBMCs. The source is a boy younger than 18 in good health and CMV-seropositive. In DNA form, the CDR3 reads TGTGCCTGGAGTGTAGGCCGGGCCGGGGAGCTGTTTTTT. Amino acids: CAWSVGRAGELFF. Complete variable domain (other parts from reference TRBV30 and TRBJ2-2): SQTIHQWPATLVQPVGSPLSLECTVEGTSNPNLYWYRQAAGRGLQLLFYSVGIGQISSEVPQNLSASRPQDRQFILSSKKLLLSDSGFYLCAWSVGRAGELFFGEGSRLTVL.